These 5 T cell receptor beta chains originate from one sample sequenced in a study of identical twins. TCRdb re-called the 5' RACE reads with MiXCR, one entry per CDR3 protein. The sample yields 240,000 or so distinct CDR3 sequences, roughly 7% seen once. These records were also assigned to another study, of yellow fever vaccine responses in identical twins.

The material sequenced was memory (CD45RO+) T cells sorted from blood. The receptors stem from a woman aged 18-29 years in good health.

This clonotype was seen only a few times. The gene calls are TRBV29-1 and TRBJ2-1; D gene uncertain. The CDR3 spans 14 residues. Germline V gene data show CDR1 as SQVTM and CDR2 as ANQGSEA. Trimming cost V 5 bases and J 6 bases, with 17 bases left between them. The CDR3 nucleotides read TGCAGCGTTTGGCAATACACCTCTTCCAATGAGCAGTTCTTC. Translating it yields CSVWQYTSSNEQFF.

This clonotype was counted ten times or more. This sequence joins TRBV7-8 and TRBJ2-1, with 8 bases identical to TRBD2. The CDR3 is 17 amino acids. After removal of 6 bases from V and 0 bases from J, the junction contained 10 bases not matched to a gene. Looked up from germline, CDR1 is SGHVS and CDR2 is FQNEAQ. DNA of the CDR3: TGTGCCAGCAGTCGGGGGTTTAGCGGGGACTCCTACAATGAGCAGTTCTTC. Its protein is CASSRGFSGDSYNEQFF. Variable domain in full (rest from reference TRBV7-8 and TRBJ2-1): GAGVSQSPRYKVAKRGQDVALRCDPISGHVSLFWYQQALGQGPEFLTYFQNEAQLDKSGLPSDRFFAERPEGSVSTLKIQRTQQEDSAVYLCASSRGFSGDSYNEQFFGPGTRLTVL.

In its sample, this clonotype was seen many times. This chain links TRBV6-1 with TRBJ2-1, with 7 bases matching TRBD1. CDR1 is MNHNS, CDR2 SASEGT, per germline. The CDR3 has 15 amino acids. After removal of 6 bases from V and 5 bases from J, the junction contained 10 bases not matched to a gene. The CDR3 spells CASRIRDRAHNEQFF. Here the CDR3 DNA reads TGTGCCAGCAGAATCCGGGACAGAGCCCACAATGAGCAGTTCTTC.

This clonotype was counted at least ten times. This chain links TRBV2 with TRBJ2-1, with TRBD2 identical over 10 bases. V gave up 6 bases and J gave up 9 bases; unmatched junction bases: 14. CDR1 and CDR2 (germline): SNHLY, FYNNEI. The CDR3 is made up of 16 amino acids. Written as DNA, the CDR3 is TGTGCCAGCAGCCCTACGCCTAGCGGGGGCCGGGGTGAGCAGTTCTTC. Residues: CASSPTPSGGRGEQFF.

This clonotype was recorded at least ten times. The chain employs TRBV12-3 or TRBV12-4 and TRBJ2-3; the match to TRBD1 covers 9 bases. The CDR3 is 14 amino acids. J gave up 1 base and V 7 bases, and 3 bases lay outside the gene matches. The CDR3 DNA follows: TGTGCCAGCACCTGGGACAGGGGCACAGATACGCAGTATTTT. Translating gives CASTWDRGTDTQYF.